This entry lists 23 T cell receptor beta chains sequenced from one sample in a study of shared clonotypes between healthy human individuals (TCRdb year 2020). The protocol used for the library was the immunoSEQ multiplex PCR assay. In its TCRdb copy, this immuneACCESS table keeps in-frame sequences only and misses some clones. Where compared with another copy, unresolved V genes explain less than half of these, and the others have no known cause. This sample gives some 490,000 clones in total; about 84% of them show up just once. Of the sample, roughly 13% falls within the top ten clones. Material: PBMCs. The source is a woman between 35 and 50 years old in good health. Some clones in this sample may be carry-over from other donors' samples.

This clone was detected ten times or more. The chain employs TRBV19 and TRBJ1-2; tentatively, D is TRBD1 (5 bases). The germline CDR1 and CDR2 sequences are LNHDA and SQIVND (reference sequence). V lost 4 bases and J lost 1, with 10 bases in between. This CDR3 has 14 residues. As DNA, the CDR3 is TGTGCCAGTAGTAACCCAGGGATTAACTATGGCTACACCTTC. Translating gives CASSNPGINYGYTF.

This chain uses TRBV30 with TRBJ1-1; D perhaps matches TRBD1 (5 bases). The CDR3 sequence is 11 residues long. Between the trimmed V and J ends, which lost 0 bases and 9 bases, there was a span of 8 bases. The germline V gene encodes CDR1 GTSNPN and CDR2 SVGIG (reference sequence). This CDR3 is CAWSVAGQAFF. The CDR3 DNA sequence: TGTGCCTGGAGTGTTGCGGGACAAGCTTTCTTT. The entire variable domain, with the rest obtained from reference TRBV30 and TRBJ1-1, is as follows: SQTIHQWPATLVQPVGSPLSLECTVEGTSNPNLYWYRQAAGRGLQLLFYSVGIGQISSEVPQNLSASRPQDRQFILSSKKLLLSDSGFYLCAWSVAGQAFFGQGTRLTVV.

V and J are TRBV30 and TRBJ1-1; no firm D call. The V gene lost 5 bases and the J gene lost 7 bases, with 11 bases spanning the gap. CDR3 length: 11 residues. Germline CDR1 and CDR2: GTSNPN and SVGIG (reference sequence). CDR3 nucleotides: TGTGCCTGGTCGGGATACCATGAAGCTTTCTTT. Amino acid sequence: CAWSGYHEAFF.

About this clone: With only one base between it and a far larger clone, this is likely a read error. The CDR3 sequence is CASSLETSSYKQYF. The CDR3 DNA reads TGCGCCAGCAGCTTGGAGACGTCCTCCTACAAGCAGTACTTC. The chain uses TRBV5-1 and TRBJ2-7; D gene ambiguous. This CDR3 has 14 amino acids. Germline values: CDR1 SGHRS, CDR2 YFSETQ.

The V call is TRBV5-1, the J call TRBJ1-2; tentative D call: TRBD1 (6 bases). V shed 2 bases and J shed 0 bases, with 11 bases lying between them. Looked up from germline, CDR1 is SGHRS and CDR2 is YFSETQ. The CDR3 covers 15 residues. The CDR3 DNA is TGCGCCAGCAGCTTCGACGGACAGCCTAACTATGGCTACACCTTC. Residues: CASSFDGQPNYGYTF.

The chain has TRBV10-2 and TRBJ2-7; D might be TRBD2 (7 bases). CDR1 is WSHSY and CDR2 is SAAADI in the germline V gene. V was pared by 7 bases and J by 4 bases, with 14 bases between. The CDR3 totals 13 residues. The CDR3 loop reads CASTRGGGYEQYF. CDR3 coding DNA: TGCGCCAGCACCAGGGGAGGGGGGTACGAGCAGTACTTC.

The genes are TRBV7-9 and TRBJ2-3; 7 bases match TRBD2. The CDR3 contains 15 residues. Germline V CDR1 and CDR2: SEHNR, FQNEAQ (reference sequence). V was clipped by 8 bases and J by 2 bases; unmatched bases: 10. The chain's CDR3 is CASDLGGPYTDTQYF. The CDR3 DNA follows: TGTGCCAGCGACCTGGGAGGGCCTTACACAGATACGCAGTATTTT.

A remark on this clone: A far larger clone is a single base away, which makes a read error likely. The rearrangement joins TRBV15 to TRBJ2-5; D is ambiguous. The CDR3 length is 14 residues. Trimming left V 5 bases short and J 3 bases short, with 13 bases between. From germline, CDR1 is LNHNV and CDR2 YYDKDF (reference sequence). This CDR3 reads CATSPNGVKETQYF. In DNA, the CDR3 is TGTGCCACCAGCCCCAATGGTGTTAAAGAGACCCAGTACTTC. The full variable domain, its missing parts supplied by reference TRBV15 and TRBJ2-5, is DAMVIQNPRYQVTQFGKPVTLSCSQTLNHNVMYWYQQKSSQAPKLLFHYYDKDFNNEADTPDNFQSRRPNTSFCFLDIRSPGLGDTAMYLCATSPNGVKETQYFGPGTRLLVL.

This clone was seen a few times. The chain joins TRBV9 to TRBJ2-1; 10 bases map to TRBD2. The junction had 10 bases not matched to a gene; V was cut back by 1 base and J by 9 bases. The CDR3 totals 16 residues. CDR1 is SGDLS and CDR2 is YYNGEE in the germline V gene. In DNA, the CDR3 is TGTGCCAGCAGCGTATCTAGCGGGAGTACGCCGAGTGAGCAGTTCTTC. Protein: CASSVSSGSTPSEQFF.

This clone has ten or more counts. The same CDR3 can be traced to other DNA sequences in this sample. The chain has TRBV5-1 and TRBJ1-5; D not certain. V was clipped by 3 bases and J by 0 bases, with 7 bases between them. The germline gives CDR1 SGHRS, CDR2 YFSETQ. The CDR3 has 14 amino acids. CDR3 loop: CASSSDGSNQPQHF. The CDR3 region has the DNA TGCGCCAGCAGCTCGGACGGTAGCAATCAGCCCCAGCATTTT.

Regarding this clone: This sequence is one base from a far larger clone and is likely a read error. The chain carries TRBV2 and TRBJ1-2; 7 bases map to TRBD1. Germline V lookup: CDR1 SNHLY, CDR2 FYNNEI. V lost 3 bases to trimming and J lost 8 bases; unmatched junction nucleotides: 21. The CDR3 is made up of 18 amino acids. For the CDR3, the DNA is TGTGCCAGCAGTGACCCCCTCGGGAAGGCGCCCGCCAGGGGGGGCTACACCTTC. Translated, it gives CASSDPLGKAPARGGYTF.

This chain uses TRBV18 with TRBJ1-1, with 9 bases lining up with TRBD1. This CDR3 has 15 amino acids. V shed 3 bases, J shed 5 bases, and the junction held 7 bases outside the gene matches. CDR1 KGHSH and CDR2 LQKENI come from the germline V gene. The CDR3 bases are TGTGCCAGCTCACCGAGGACAGGGGCAAGGACTGAAGCTTTCTTT. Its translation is CASSPRTGARTEAFF. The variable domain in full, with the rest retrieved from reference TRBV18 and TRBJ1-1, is NAGVMQNPRHLVRRRGQEARLRCSPMKGHSHVYWYRQLPEEGLKFMVYLQKENIIDESGMPKERFSAEFPKEGPSILRIQQVVRGDSAAYFCASSPRTGARTEAFFGQGTRLTVV.

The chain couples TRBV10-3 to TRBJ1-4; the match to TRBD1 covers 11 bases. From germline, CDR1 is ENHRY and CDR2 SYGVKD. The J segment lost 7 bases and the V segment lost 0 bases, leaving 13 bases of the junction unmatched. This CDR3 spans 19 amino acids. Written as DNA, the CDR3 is TGTGCCATCAGTGAGTCGAGAGGGACAGGGGGTGTTGGACGTGAAAAACTGTTTTTT. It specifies CAISESRGTGGVGREKLFF.

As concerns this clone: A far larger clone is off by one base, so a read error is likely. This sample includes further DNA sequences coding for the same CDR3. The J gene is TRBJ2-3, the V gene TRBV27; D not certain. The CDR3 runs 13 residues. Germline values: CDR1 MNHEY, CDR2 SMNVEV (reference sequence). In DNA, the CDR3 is TGTGCCAGCAGTTCCTTAGCAGGCGATACGCAATATTTT. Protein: CASSSLAGDTQYF.

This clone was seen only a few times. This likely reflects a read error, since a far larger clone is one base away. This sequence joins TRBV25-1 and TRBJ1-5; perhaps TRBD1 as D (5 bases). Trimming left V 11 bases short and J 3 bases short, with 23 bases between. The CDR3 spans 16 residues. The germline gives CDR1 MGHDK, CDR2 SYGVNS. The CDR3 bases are TGTGCCCGGACGTCATCCGGGGGAATCTACAATCAGCCCCAGCATTTT. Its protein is CARTSSGGIYNQPQHF.

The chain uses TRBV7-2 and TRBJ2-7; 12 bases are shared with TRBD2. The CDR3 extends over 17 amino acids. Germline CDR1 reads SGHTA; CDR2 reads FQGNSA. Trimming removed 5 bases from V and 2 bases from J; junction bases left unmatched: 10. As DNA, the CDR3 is TGTGCCAGCAGCATCAGAGGGAGGACTAGCGGGACCTACGAGCAGTACTTC. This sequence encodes CASSIRGRTSGTYEQYF.

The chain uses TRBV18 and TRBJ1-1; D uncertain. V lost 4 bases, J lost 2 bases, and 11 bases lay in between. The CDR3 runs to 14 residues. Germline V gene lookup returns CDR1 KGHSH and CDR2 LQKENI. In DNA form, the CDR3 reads TGTGCCAGCTCACAGGACCCAACAAACACTGAAGCTTTCTTT. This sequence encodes CASSQDPTNTEAFF.

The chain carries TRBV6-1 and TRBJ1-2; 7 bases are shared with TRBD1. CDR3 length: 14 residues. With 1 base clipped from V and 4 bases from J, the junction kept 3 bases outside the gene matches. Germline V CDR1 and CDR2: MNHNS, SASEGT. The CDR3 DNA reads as TGTGCCAGCAGTGAAGACAGGGGCCGCTATGGCTACACCTTC. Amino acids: CASSEDRGRYGYTF.

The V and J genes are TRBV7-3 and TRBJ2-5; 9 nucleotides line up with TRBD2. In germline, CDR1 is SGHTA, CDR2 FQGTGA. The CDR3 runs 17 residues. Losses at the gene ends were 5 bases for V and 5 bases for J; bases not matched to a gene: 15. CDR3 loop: CASSPGGAGGSGETQYF. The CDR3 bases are TGTGCCAGCAGCCCCGGGGGAGCGGGAGGTTCGGGGGAGACCCAGTACTTC. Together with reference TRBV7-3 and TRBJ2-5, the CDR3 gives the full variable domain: GAGVSQTPSNKVTEKGKYVELRCDPISGHTALYWYRQSLGQGPEFLIYFQGTGAADDSGLPNDRFFAVRPEGSVSTLKIQRTERGDSAVYLCASSPGGAGGSGETQYFGPGTRLLVL.

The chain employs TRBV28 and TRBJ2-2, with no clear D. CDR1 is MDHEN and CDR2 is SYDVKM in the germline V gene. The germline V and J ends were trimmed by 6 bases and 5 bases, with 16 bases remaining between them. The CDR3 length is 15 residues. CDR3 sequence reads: CASRAGPLKTGELFF. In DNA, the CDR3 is TGTGCCAGCAGGGCCGGGCCCCTGAAGACCGGGGAGCTGTTTTTT.

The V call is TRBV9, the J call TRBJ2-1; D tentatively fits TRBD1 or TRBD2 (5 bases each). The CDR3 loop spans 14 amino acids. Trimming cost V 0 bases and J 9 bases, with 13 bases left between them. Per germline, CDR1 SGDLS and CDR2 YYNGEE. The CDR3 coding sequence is TGTGCCAGCAGCGTAGATGAGGGGTGGAGTGAGCAGTTCTTC. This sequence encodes CASSVDEGWSEQFF.

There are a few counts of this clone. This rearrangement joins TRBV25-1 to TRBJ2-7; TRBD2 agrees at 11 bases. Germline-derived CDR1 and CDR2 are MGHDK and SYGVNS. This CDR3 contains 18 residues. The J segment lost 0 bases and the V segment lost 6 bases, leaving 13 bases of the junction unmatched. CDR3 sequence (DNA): TGTGCCAGCAGCAATACCCCATCGACTAGCGGGATCTCCTACGAGCAGTACTTC. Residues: CASSNTPSTSGISYEQYF.

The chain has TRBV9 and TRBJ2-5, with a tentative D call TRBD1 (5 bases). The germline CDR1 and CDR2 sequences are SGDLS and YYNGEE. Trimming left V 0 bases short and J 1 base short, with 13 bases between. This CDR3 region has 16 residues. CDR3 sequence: CASSVGGDGAQETQYF. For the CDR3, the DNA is TGTGCCAGCAGCGTAGGGGGTGATGGGGCCCAAGAGACCCAGTACTTC.